This T cell receptor (beta chain) was documented in a study of CD8+ T cells in alopecia areata (dated by TCRdb to about 2018). Broadly, across the study: The treated patients took part in an open-label pilot trial in which moderate-to-severe alopecia areata was treated with oral tofacitinib at 5 to 10 mg twice daily. Patients on tofacitinib were biopsied at baseline and after 4 and 24 weeks of treatment, and several of the patients also had a later scalp biopsy. RNA was extracted with the PAXgene miRNA kit for fixed scalp, the miRNeasy kit for PBMCs, and the RNeasy kit for mouse skin. Human TCRbeta sequencing covered scalp tissue and sorted CD4+ and CD8+ peripheral blood T cells from patchy and totalis/universalis alopecia areata patients and healthy controls. immunoSEQ multiplex PCR using 35 Vbeta forward primers and 13 Jbeta reverse primers was used to amplify TCRbeta CDR3 regions. Scalp clonality was compared across normal scalp (n=4), patchy alopecia areata scalp (n=8), and alopecia totalis/universalis scalp (n=8). In both human patients and the C3H/HeJ mouse model, the study applied high-throughput TCRbeta sequencing to look at T cell clonal expansion in alopecia areata. Patients received tofacitinib for 6 to 18 months and were then followed off drug for 6 months to check for delayed response and recurrence. The full study reports these points: Compared with normal scalp, lesional scalp, particularly in alopecia totalis/universalis, had higher clonality and more expanded CD8+ clones, which suggests antigenic drive. Shared TCR sequences between patients were less evident than in mice, which may be partly attributable to HLA diversity in the patient population. Scalp TCR repertoire analysis is complicated because resident alphabeta T cells in normal human skin are also sequenced, whereas mouse skin is dominated by gammadelta T cells.

The method was the immunoSEQ multiplex PCR assay. RNA was extracted from all samples and reverse transcribed into cDNA as template for TCR sequencing. First-strand cDNA was synthesized with SuperScript III using a 2:1 mix of oligo-dT and random hexamers. A synthetic immune receptor repertoire was used to assess amplification bias, and residual bias was removed computationally. In the source study's methods: Raw reads were preprocessed to remove errors, and CDR3 was defined according to IMGT conventions as the region from the conserved cysteine to phenylalanine. Clonality was computed as 1 minus the Shannon entropy, with the entropy normalized by log2 of the number of productive unique TCRs. Whether each scalp clone was CD4 or CD8 was inferred by checking scalp TCRbeta sequences against the CD4 and CD8 repertoires from sorted blood. TCRdb carries this immuneACCESS record with in-frame sequences only. Its versions omit some clonotypes, under half of them owing to an unresolved V gene in the studies checked, with the rest unexplained. That table furnishes V, J and clone size, whereas the DNA furnished D and trimming. Recorded for this sample are 110,000 to 150,000 clones; roughly half of them occurred a single time. Clones ranked in the top ten supply 0.95% to 1% of the sample.

In light of the paper, this sample's time point label describes: baseline before oral tofacitinib. Peripheral blood and lesional scalp punch biopsies were obtained from patients with alopecia areata. PBMCs were isolated by density centrifugation and stained for CD3, CD4 and CD8, and CD4+ and CD8+ T cells were sorted on a FACSAria. V ends up 3 bases short and J 2 bases short, with an unmatched junction base count of 12. CDR1 and CDR2 (SQVTM, ANQGSEA) derive from the germline V gene. The CDR3 has 16 amino acids, counting the end cysteine and phenylalanine. Only the CDR3 region is kept as DNA, spanning 48 bases read in frame from base 1. In regard to this clone: Which antigen it targets is not known. No quality values exist for individual bases; no much larger clone is one base distant.

The chain is encoded by TRBV29-1 joined to TRBJ2-5, and TRBD2 matches 7 of the central bases. The receptor's source is a human donor with alopecia areata. This sample comprised CD4+ T cells sorted from blood, obtained at week 0. CDR3 reads: CSVDGTRGGLQETQYF. The sequenced DNA: TGCAGCGTTGACGGTACTCGCGGGGGACTTCAAGAGACCCAGTACTTC. Reference TRBV29-1 and TRBJ2-5 genes cover what lies past the CDR3, so the full variable domain is SAVISQKPSRDICQRGTSLTIQCQVDSQVTMMFWYRQQPGQSLTLIATANQGSEATYESGFVIDKFPISRPNLTFSTLTVSNMSPEDSSIYLCSVDGTRGGLQETQYFGPGTRLLVL.